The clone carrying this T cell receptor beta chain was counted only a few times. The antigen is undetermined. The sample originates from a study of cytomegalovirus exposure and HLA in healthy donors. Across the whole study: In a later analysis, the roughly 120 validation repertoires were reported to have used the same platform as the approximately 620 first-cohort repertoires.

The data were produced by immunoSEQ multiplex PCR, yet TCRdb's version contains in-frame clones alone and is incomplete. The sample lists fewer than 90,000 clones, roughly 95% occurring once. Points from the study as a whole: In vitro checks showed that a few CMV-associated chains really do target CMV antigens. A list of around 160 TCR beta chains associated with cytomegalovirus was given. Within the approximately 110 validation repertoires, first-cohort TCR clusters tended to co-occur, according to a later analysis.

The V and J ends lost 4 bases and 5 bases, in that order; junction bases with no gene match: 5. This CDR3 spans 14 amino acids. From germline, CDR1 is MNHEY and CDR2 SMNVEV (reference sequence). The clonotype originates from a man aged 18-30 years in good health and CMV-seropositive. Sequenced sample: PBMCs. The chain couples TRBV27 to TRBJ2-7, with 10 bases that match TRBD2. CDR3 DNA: TGTGCCAGCAGTTCTAGGACTAGCGGCCACGAGCAGTACTTC. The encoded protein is CASSSRTSGHEQYF.